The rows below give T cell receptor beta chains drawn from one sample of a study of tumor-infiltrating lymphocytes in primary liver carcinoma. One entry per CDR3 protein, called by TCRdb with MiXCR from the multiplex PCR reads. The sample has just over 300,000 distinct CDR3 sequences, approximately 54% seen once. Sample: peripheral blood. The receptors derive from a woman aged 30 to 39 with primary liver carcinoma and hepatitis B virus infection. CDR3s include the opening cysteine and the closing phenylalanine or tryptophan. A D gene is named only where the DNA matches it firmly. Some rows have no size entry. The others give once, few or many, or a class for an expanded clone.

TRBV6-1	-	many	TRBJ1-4	CASKMDPELFF	TGTGCCAGCAAGATGGACCCTGAACTGTTTTTT
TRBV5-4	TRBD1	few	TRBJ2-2	CASSPLGGQGGTGELFF	TGTGCCAGCAGCCCATTGGGGGGACAGGGCGGCACCGGGGAGCTGTTTTTT
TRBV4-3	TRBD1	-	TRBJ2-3	CASRTRDRESDMQSF	TGCGCCAGCCGAACCCGGGACAGGGAATCAGATATGCAGTCTTTT
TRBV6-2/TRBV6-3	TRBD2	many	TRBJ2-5	CASRLAGLLGAQETQYF	TGTGCCAGCCGGCTAGCGGGACTCCTGGGGGCCCAAGAGACCCAGTACTTC
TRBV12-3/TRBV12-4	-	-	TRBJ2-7	CASSFSGGPYEQYF	TGTGCCAGTAGTTTCTCCGGGGGACCCTACGAGCAGTACTTC
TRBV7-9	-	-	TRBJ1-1	CASSPDPHTEAFF	TGTGCCAGCAGCCCCGACCCCCACACTGAAGCTTTCTTT
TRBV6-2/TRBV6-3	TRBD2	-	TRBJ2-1	CASSYSAVGGPNEQFF	TGTGCCAGCAGTTACTCTGCGGTGGGAGGGCCCAATGAGCAGTTCTTC
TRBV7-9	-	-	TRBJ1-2	CASSLEQSNYSYTF	TGTGCCAGCAGCTTAGAGCAGAGCAACTATAGCTACACCTTC
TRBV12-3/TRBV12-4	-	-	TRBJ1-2	CASRRGGNYGYIF	TGTGCCAGTAGGCGGGGGGGGAACTATGGCTACATCTTC
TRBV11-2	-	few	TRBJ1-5	CASSLNFGTLNQPQHF	TGTGCCAGCAGCTTAAATTTCGGGACATTAAATCAGCCCCAACATTTC
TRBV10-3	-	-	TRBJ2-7	CAISESNERGFYEQYF	TGTGCCATCAGTGAGTCGAACGAAAGGGGGTTTTACGAGCAGTACTTC
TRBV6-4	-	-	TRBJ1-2	CASNQGLGYGYTF	TGTGCCAGCAACCAAGGGCTCGGCTATGGCTACACCTTC
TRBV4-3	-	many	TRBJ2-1	CASSQGPTSYNEQFF	TGCGCCAGCAGCCAAGGACCCACCTCCTACAATGAGCAGTTCTTC
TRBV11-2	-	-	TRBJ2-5	CASSLQGGLETQYF	TGTGCCAGCAGCCTTCAGGGGGGCCTGGAGACACAGTACTTC
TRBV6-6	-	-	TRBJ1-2	CASSYSLGRMDGCTF	TGTGCCAGCAGTTACTCCTTGGGAAGGATGGATGGCTGCACCTTC
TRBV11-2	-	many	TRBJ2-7	CASSSRFVGRNEQYF	TGTGCCAGCAGCTCCCGGTTTGTCGGTCGGAACGAGCAGTACTTC
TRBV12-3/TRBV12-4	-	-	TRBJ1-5	CASSSPMLAPRASNQPQHF	TGTGCCAGCAGTTCCCCCATGTTGGCCCCGAGGGCTAGCAATCAGCCCCAGCATTTT
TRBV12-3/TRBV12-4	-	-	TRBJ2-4	CASSLGLAKNVQYF	TGTGCCAGCAGTTTGGGGTTGGCCAAAAACGTTCAGTACTTC
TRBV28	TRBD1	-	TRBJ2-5	CATKDRGSWETQYF	TGTGCCACCAAGGACAGGGGTTCGTGGGAGACCCAGTACTTC
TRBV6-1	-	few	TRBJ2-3	CASNAELRGSGTDTQYF	TGTGCCAGCAACGCGGAACTACGGGGATCGGGCACAGATACGCAGTATTTT
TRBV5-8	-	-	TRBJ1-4	CASSRLPAELFF	TGTGCCAGCAGTCGTCTCCCCGCCGAACTGTTTTTT
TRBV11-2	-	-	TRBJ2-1	CASSLGQGTYNVQFF	TGTGCCAGCAGCTTAGGGCAGGGGACCTACAATGTGCAGTTCTTC
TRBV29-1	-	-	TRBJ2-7	CSVGGSSPEQYF	TGCAGCGTTGGTGGTAGCTCCCCCGAGCAGTACTTC
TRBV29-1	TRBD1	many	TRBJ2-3	CSVWTGSTDTQYF	TGCAGCGTCTGGACAGGGTCCACAGATACGCAGTATTTT
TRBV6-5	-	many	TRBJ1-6	CASSGRNSPLHF	TGTGCCAGCAGCGGGCGCAATTCACCCCTCCACTTT
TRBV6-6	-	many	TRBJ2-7	CASSWKHWTSSTYEQYF	TGTGCCAGCAGTTGGAAACATTGGACCTCCAGCACCTACGAGCAGTACTTC
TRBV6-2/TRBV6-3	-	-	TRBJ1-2	CASSYSVSEVGYTF	TGTGCCAGCAGTTACTCGGTGTCAGAGGTTGGCTACACCTTC
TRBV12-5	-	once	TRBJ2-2	CANALDIDPGELFF	TGTGCTAATGCCTTGGACATCGATCCCGGGGAGCTGTTTTTT